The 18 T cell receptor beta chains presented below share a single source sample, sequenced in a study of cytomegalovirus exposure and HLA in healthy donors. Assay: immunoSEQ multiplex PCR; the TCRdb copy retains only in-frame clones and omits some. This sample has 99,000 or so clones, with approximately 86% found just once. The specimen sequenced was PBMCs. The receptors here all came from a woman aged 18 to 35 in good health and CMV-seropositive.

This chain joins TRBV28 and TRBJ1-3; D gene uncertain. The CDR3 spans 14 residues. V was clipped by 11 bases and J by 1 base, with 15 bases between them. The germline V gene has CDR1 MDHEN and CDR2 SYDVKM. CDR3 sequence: CAAERGGSGNTIYF. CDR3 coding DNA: TGTGCCGCCGAGCGGGGAGGTTCTGGAAACACCATATATTTT. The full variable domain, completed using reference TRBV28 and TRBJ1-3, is DVKVTQSSRYLVKRTGEKVFLECVQDMDHENMFWYRQDPGLGLRLIYFSYDVKMKEKGDIPEGYSVSREKKERFSLILESASTNQTSMYLCAAERGGSGNTIYFGEGSWLTVV.

CDR3 sequence: CASSLDNPVNTEAFF. The CDR3 DNA sequence: TGCGCCAGCAGCTTAGACAACCCGGTGAACACTGAAGCTTTCTTT. The chain joins TRBV5-1 to TRBJ1-1; no firm D call. From germline, CDR1 is SGHRS and CDR2 YFSETQ. V was pared by 2 bases and J by 0 bases, with 11 bases between. The CDR3 has 15 residues.

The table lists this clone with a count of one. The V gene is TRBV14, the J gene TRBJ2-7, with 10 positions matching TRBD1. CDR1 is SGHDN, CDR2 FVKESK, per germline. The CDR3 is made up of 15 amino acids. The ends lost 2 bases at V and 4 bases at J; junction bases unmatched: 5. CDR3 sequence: CASSQWTGGRYEQYF. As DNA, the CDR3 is TGTGCCAGCAGCCAATGGACAGGGGGTCGTTACGAGCAGTACTTC.

The CDR3 sequence: CASSPVAGGINNEQFF. The CDR3 nucleotides read TGTGCCAGCTCACCCGTAGCGGGGGGGATTAACAATGAGCAGTTCTTC. This chain connects TRBV18 to TRBJ2-1, with TRBD2 matching 11 bases. This CDR3 comprises 16 residues. Per the germline V gene, CDR1 is KGHSH and CDR2 is LQKENI. V was clipped by 3 bases and J by 5 bases; unmatched bases: 6.

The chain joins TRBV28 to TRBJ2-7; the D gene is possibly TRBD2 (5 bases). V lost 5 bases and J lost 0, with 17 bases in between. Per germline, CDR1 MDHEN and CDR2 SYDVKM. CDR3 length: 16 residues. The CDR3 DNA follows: TGTGCCAGCAGTCCCAACATATTGGGGAGCTCCTACGAGCAGTACTTC. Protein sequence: CASSPNILGSSYEQYF.

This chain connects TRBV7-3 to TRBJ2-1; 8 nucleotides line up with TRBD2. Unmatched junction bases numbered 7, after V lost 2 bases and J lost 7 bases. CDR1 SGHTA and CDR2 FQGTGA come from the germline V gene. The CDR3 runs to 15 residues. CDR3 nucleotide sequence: TGTGCCAGCAGCTTAGGCAGCGGGAGTGTAAATGAGCAGTTCTTC. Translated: CASSLGSGSVNEQFF.

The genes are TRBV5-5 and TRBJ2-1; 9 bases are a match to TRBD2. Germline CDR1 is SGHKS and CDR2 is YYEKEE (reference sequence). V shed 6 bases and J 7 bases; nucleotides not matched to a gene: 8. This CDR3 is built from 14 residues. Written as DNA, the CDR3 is TGTGCCAGCAACCCACCGGGACTAGCTAATGAGCAGTTCTTC. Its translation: CASNPPGLANEQFF.

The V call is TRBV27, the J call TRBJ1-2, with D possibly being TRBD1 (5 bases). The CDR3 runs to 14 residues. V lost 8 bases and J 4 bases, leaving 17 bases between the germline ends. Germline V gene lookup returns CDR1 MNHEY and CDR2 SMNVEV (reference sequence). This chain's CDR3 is CASGRGLGGYGYTF. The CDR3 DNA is TGTGCCAGCGGACGGGGTCTCGGGGGCTATGGCTACACCTTC.

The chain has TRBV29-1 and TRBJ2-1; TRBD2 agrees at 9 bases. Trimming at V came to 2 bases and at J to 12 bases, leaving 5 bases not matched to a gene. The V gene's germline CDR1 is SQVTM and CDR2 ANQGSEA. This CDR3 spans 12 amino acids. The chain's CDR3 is CSVELRAGGQFF. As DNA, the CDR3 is TGCAGCGTTGAATTGCGAGCGGGGGGGCAGTTCTTC.

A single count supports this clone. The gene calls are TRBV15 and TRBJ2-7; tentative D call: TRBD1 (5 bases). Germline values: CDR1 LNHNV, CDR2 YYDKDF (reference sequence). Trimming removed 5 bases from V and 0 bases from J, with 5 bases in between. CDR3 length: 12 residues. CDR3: CATSDSSYEQYF. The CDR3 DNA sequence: TGTGCCACCAGCGACAGCTCCTACGAGCAGTACTTC. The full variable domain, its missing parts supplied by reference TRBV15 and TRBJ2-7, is DAMVIQNPRYQVTQFGKPVTLSCSQTLNHNVMYWYQQKSSQAPKLLFHYYDKDFNNEADTPDNFQSRRPNTSFCFLDIRSPGLGDTAMYLCATSDSSYEQYFGPGTRLTVT.

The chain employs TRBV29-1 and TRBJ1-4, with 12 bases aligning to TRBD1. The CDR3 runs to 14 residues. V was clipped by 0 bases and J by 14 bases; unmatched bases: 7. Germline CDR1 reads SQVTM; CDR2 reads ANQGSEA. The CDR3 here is CSVEEAGQGACLFF. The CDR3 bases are TGCAGCGTTGAAGAAGCGGGACAGGGGGCATGTCTGTTTTTT.

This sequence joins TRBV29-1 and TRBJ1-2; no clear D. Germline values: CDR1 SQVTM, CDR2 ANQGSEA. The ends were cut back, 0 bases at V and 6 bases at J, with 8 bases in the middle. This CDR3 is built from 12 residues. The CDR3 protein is CSVEERSDGYTF. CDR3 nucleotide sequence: TGCAGCGTTGAAGAACGGAGTGATGGCTACACCTTC.

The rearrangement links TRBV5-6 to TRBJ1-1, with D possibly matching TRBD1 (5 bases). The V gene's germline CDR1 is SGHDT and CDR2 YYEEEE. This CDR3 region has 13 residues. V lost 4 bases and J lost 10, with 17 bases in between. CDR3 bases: TGTGCCAGCAGCGTTTGGGGGGTGGAGGGAGCTTTCTTT. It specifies CASSVWGVEGAFF. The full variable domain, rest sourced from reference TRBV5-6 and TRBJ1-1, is DAGVTQSPTHLIKTRGQQVTLRCSPKSGHDTVSWYQQALGQGPQFIFQYYEEEERQRGNFPDRFSGHQFPNYSSELNVNALLLGDSALYLCASSVWGVEGAFFGQGTRLTVV.

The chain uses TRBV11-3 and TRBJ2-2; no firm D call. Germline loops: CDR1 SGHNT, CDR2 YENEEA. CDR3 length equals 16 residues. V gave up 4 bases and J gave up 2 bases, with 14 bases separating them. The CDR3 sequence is CASSSLLGSNTGELFF. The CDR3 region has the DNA TGTGCCAGCAGCTCTTTACTCGGGTCTAACACCGGGGAGCTGTTTTTT.

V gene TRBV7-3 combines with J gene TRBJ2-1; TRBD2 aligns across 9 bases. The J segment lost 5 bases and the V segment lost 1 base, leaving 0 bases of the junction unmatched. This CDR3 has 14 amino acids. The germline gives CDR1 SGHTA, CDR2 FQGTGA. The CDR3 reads CASSLSGRDNEQFF. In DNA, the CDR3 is TGTGCCAGCAGCTTAAGCGGGAGGGACAATGAGCAGTTCTTC.

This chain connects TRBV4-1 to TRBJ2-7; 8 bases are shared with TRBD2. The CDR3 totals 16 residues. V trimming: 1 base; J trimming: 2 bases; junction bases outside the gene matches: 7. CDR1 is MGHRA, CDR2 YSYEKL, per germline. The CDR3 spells CASSQGERGTPYEQYF. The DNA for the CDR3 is TGCGCCAGCAGCCAAGGTGAGCGGGGGACCCCCTACGAGCAGTACTTC.

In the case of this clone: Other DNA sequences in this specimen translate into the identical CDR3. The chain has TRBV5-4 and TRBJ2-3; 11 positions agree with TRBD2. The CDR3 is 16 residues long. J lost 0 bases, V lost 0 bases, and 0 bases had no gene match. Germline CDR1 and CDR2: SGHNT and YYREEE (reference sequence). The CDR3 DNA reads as TGTGCCAGCAGCTTGGGACTAGCGGGGAGCACAGATACGCAGTATTTT. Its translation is CASSLGLAGSTDTQYF.

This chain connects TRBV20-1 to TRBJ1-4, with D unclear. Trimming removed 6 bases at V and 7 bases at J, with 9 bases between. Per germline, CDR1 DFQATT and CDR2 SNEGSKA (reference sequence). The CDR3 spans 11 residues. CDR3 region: CSATVTEKLFF. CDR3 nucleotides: TGCAGTGCAACAGTGACTGAAAAACTGTTTTTT.